Reported below is one T cell receptor (beta chain). Its antigen specificity is not known. Per-base qualities were not stored, and no clone one base away is much larger. A total of under 35 patients with locally advanced or metastatic urothelial carcinoma, treated at Memorial Sloan Kettering on a trial protocol, made up the cohort. Peripheral blood mononuclear cells were collected pretreatment and during treatment, with between 1 and 8 total time points per patient. The Qiagen DNeasy Blood extraction kit was used to purify genomic DNA from total PBMCs and tumor samples. Collected pretreatment and during treatment, PBMCs were isolated and stored as previously described. The sample originates from a study of PD-L1 blockade in urothelial cancer (dated by TCRdb to 2016 to 2017). General notes on the study: Every patient began therapy at some point between 2013 and 2015 and was given atezolizumab 1,200 mg intravenously every 3 weeks. Durable clinical benefit meant progression-free survival longer than 6 months, and TCR features were also tested against progression-free and overall survival. Blood samples were analyzed 3 weeks after the start of treatment (second dose) and 6 weeks after the start of treatment. The study, an exploratory multi-omic analysis, examined somatic, immune and clinical correlates of response to PD-L1 blockade with atezolizumab in urothelial cancer. Blood samples gave median yields of approximately 130,000 T cells and 65,000 to 85,000 unique TCRs, along with a median clonality of roughly 0.08. Durable clinical benefit was achieved by nine patients and was not achieved by 20 patients. About 85% of the roughly 29 patients were males with bladder-origin urothelial cancer, and about 65% of the roughly 29 reported a prior smoking history. In the same patients, whole exome sequencing and RNA sequencing of pretreatment tumors were performed in addition to TCR sequencing. Around 29 patients had pretreatment blood TCR-seq, roughly 24 had at least one posttreatment blood collection, and roughly 24 had tumor TCR-seq. Pretreatment tumor samples, along with matched peripheral blood collected serially before and after atezolizumab treatment, underwent TCR sequencing. Patients had an ECOG performance status of 0 or 1 and had received between 0 and 3 prior chemotherapy regimens. What the work shows at the level of the full study, not this receptor alone: Because of the small sample size (n ≈ 31) and the many exploratory analyses performed, the results are intended to be regarded as hypothesis-generating. Among patients with durable benefit, tumor-associated TCR clones showed greater expansion in peripheral blood 3 weeks after treatment started (n ≈ 21, p = 0.022). Improved progression-free and overall survival was associated with having pretreatment peripheral blood TCR clonality below the median.

To estimate absolute template abundance from read counts, synthetic TCR analog templates were spiked into each PCR. The immunoSEQ assay used bias-controlled V and J gene primers to amplify TCRbeta CDR3 regions from genomic DNA. Rearranged TCRbeta segments were sequenced at approximately 20X coverage. Concerning the study's data processing: Clustering was used to correct sequencing errors, and CDR3s were annotated against IMGT so that V, D and J genes could be assigned. Downstream analyses used only productive TCRbeta rearrangements, leaving out any out-of-frame or stop-codon sequences. Clonality was computed as one minus Shannon entropy normalized by the log of the number of unique productive sequences. Fisher's exact test with Benjamini-Hochberg correction, using a cutoff of adjusted p below 0.01, was how clones that differed between time points or between blood and tumor were identified. TCRdb retrieved this table from immuneACCESS and kept in-frame rearrangements only. Not all clones are present; in checked studies, unresolved V genes account for under half, and no reason is known for the remainder. The V and J calls and clone size come from that table; D and trimming were worked out from the DNA. This sample is represented by about 83,000 clones; 75% to 90% of them were singletons. The top ten hold about 6% of the sample.

The CDR3 covers 14 residues, taking in both the cysteine and the phenylalanine. Just CDR3 DNA is preserved here, 42 bases in frame from base 1. V loses 6 bases at its end and J loses 6 bases; junction bases beyond the gene matches: 4. CDR1 ENHRY and CDR2 SYGVKD are derived from the germline V gene. Material: PBMCs, obtained around atezolizumab (anti-PD-L1) treatment. The chain is made from TRBV10-3 and TRBJ2-2, and TRBD1 matches 10 of the central bases. This receptor was obtained from a woman in her 70s with urothelial cancer. Here is the DNA: TGTGCCATCAGAGCCGGGACAGGGGCCGGGGAGCTGTTTTTT. Translated, it gives CAIRAGTGAGELFF.